Listed here are 27 T cell receptor beta chains from one sample, sequenced in a study of cytomegalovirus exposure and HLA in healthy donors (dated by TCRdb to 2016 to 2017). Libraries were built with the immunoSEQ multiplex PCR assay. The multiplex PCR relied on a mix of 60 forward primers for TCR Vbeta segments and 13 reverse primers for TCR Jbeta segments. The source is immuneACCESS, and TCRdb retained only in-frame sequences with V and J called. Part of the clones is not carried over; for the studies checked, unresolved V genes explain less than half of this, and the remainder is unexplained. The sample table holds about 98,000 clones, of which about 81% were seen once. In total, the top ten clones hold approximately 1.3% of the sample. Material: PBMCs. The receptors originated from a man in his forties or fifties in good health and CMV-seronegative.

The V gene is TRBV2, the J gene TRBJ2-3; no clear D. V lost 8 bases, J lost 4 bases, and 7 bases lay in between. The CDR3 is made up of 11 amino acids. From germline, CDR1 is SNHLY and CDR2 FYNNEI. DNA of the CDR3: TGTGCCAGCGGGCTGTCAGATACGCAGTATTTT. This gives the protein CASGLSDTQYF. The full variable domain, its missing parts supplied by reference TRBV2 and TRBJ2-3, is EPEVTQTPSHQVTQMGQEVILRCVPISNHLYFYWYRQILGQKVEFLVSFYNNEISEKSEIFDDQFSVERPDGSNFTLKIRSTKLEDSAMYFCASGLSDTQYFGPGTRLTVL.

This rearrangement joins TRBV7-3 to TRBJ2-1, with a weak D call TRBD1 (5 bases). There are 14 residues in the CDR3. Trimming took 4 bases from V and 7 from J, leaving 14 bases between them. CDR1 and CDR2 from the germline V gene are SGHTA and FQGTGA. CDR3 region: CASSSQGRENEQFF. The CDR3 nucleotides are TGTGCCAGCAGCTCCCAGGGCAGGGAAAATGAGCAGTTCTTC.

The rearrangement uses TRBV30 and TRBJ2-1; TRBD1 aligns across 7 bases. The junction had 14 bases not matched to a gene; V was cut back by 8 bases and J by 7 bases. The length of the CDR3 is 14 residues. Germline V gives CDR1 GTSNPN, CDR2 SVGIG (reference sequence). The CDR3, as DNA: TGTGCCGGACAGACAGGGTCCGTTGGAAATGAGCAGTTCTTC. It encodes CAGQTGSVGNEQFF.

V is TRBV11-1 and J is TRBJ2-5, with D unclear. The CDR3 is 12 amino acids. Looked up from germline, CDR1 is SGHAT and CDR2 is FQDESV (reference sequence). Trimming cost V 5 bases and J 3 bases, with 7 bases left between them. The CDR3: CASSAAEETQYF. CDR3 DNA sequence: TGTGCCAGCAGCGCGGCGGAAGAGACCCAGTACTTC.

The chain uses TRBV5-6 and TRBJ2-7; 9 bases are shared with TRBD1. The CDR3 spans 15 residues. In germline, CDR1 is SGHDT, CDR2 YYEEEE. V was clipped by 1 base and J by 5 bases; unmatched bases: 7. The CDR3, as DNA: TGTGCCAGCAGCTTGTCGCTGACAGGGGGGGACGAGCAGTACTTC. Translation: CASSLSLTGGDEQYF.

V gene TRBV7-2 combines with J gene TRBJ1-4; 7 bases fit TRBD1. The CDR3 contains 18 residues. The V segment lost 0 bases and the J segment 1 base; nucleotides outside the gene matches: 8. Germline lookup yields CDR1 SGHTA and CDR2 FQGNSA. This chain's CDR3 is CASSLARGGLGTNEKLFF. The CDR3 DNA sequence: TGTGCCAGCAGCTTAGCGCGAGGGGGCCTCGGAACTAATGAAAAACTGTTTTTT.

On this clone itself: At one of its ends the junction is not consistent with the germline gene, which may arise from a read error. The chain links TRBV7-9 to TRBJ2-7, with 9 positions matching TRBD1. Germline V gene lookup returns CDR1 SEHNR and CDR2 FQNEAQ (reference sequence). The CDR3 runs 15 residues. In DNA form, the CDR3 reads TGTTCCAGCAGCGTTTCCGGGACAGGGTTCTACGAGCAGTACTTC. It translates to CSSSVSGTGFYEQYF.

CDR3: CASSFGQGFETQYF. CDR3 DNA sequence: TGTGCCAGCAGCTTCGGACAGGGGTTCGAGACCCAGTACTTC. The J gene is TRBJ2-5, the V gene TRBV7-9; 9 bases are shared with TRBD1. Unmatched junction bases numbered 4, after V lost 3 bases and J lost 5 bases. The length of the CDR3 is 14 residues. Germline V gene sequence: CDR1 SEHNR, CDR2 FQNEAQ (reference sequence).

V is TRBV6-5 and J is TRBJ1-1; no clear D. Germline V gene lookup returns CDR1 MNHEY and CDR2 SVGAGI. V dropped 2 bases and J dropped 7 bases, with 5 bases sitting between them. This CDR3 spans 11 amino acids. CDR3 protein: CASSYTVEAFF. The CDR3 DNA reads as TGTGCCAGCAGTTACACAGTTGAAGCTTTCTTT.

The chain employs TRBV7-2 and TRBJ2-5; 7 bases match TRBD2. This CDR3 is built from 16 residues. V shed 2 bases, J shed 0 bases, and the junction held 6 bases outside the gene matches. CDR1 is SGHTA, CDR2 FQGNSA, per germline. The CDR3 here is CASSLRASGNQETQYF. The CDR3 DNA follows: TGTGCCAGCAGCTTACGAGCTAGCGGAAACCAAGAGACCCAGTACTTC. The full variable domain, rest sourced from reference TRBV7-2 and TRBJ2-5, is GAGVSQSPSNKVTEKGKDVELRCDPISGHTALYWYRQSLGQGLEFLIYFQGNSAPDKSGLPSDRFSAERTGGSVSTLTIQRTQQEDSAVYLCASSLRASGNQETQYFGPGTRLLVL.

The gene calls are TRBV6-1 and TRBJ1-2, with 9 bases aligning to TRBD1. Per germline, CDR1 MNHNS and CDR2 SASEGT. V gave up 2 bases and J gave up 5 bases; unmatched junction bases: 9. The CDR3 loop spans 16 amino acids. In DNA, the CDR3 is TGTGCCAGCAGTGAATTGTTCCGTGACAGGGGGTATGGCTACACCTTC. Translated, it gives CASSELFRDRGYGYTF.

This clone turned up a few times. V usage is TRBV7-2 and J usage is TRBJ2-7; 8 nucleotides agree with TRBD2. The CDR3 sequence is 15 residues long. Trimming at V came to 5 bases and at J to 5 bases, leaving 11 bases not matched to a gene. Germline lookup yields CDR1 SGHTA and CDR2 FQGNSA. CDR3 sequence: CASSTAGTSFHEQYF. The CDR3 DNA sequence: TGTGCCAGCAGCACCGCCGGGACTAGTTTCCACGAGCAGTACTTC.

The chain is built from TRBV6-6 and TRBJ2-5; 8 bases are a match to TRBD1. The tail of the sequence fits TRBJ2-7 better, so the J call may be wrong. CDR1 and CDR2 from the germline V gene are MNHNY and SVGAGI (reference sequence). The CDR3 consists of 13 residues. CDR3 sequence (DNA): TGTGCCAGCAGCTTAGGACAGGGCTACGAGCAGTACTTC. This encodes CASSLGQGYEQYF.

This chain uses TRBV5-1 with TRBJ2-7, with a weak D call TRBD2 (7 bases). V dropped 0 bases and J dropped 1 base, with 14 bases sitting between them. This CDR3 spans 16 amino acids. Germline V CDR1 and CDR2: SGHRS, YFSETQ. CDR3 protein: CASSLVSGGLSYEQYF. The CDR3 nucleotides are TGCGCCAGCAGCTTGGTCTCGGGGGGCCTGTCCTACGAGCAGTACTTC.

V and J are TRBV9 and TRBJ2-5, with TRBD1 identical over 7 bases. Germline V lookup: CDR1 SGDLS, CDR2 YYNGEE. V was clipped by 0 bases and J by 3 bases; unmatched bases: 14. CDR3 length equals 18 residues. CDR3 residues: CASSVDPLQDREKETQYF. CDR3 DNA: TGTGCCAGCAGCGTAGACCCATTACAAGACAGGGAGAAAGAGACCCAGTACTTC. Combining the CDR3 with reference TRBV9 and TRBJ2-5 gives the whole variable domain DSGVTQTPKHLITATGQRVTLRCSPRSGDLSVYWYQQSLDQGLQFLIQYYNGEERAKGNILERFSAQQFPDLHSELNLSSLELGDSALYFCASSVDPLQDREKETQYFGPGTRLLVL.

The gene calls are TRBV27 and TRBJ2-1, with TRBD1 matching 12 bases. Trimming removed 6 bases from V and 2 bases from J; junction bases left unmatched: 5. CDR3 length equals 16 residues. In germline, CDR1 is MNHEY, CDR2 SMNVEV (reference sequence). In DNA form, the CDR3 reads TGTGCCAGCAGGGAAGGGACAGGGGGCGCCTACAATGAGCAGTTCTTC. Translating it yields CASREGTGGAYNEQFF.

The rearrangement joins TRBV12-5 to TRBJ1-3; possible D gene TRBD1, 5 bases. This CDR3 contains 19 residues. Germline values: CDR1 LGHNT, CDR2 FRNRAP. The V end lost 7 bases, the J end lost 0 bases, and 25 bases lay between the germline ends. CDR3: CASAKTIRDSYTSGNTIYF. CDR3 sequence (DNA): TGTGCTAGTGCCAAAACCATAAGAGACAGTTATACCTCTGGAAACACCATATATTTT.

The rearrangement uses TRBV30 and TRBJ1-6, with D tentatively TRBD1 (6 bases). CDR1 and CDR2 (germline): GTSNPN, SVGIG (reference sequence). This CDR3 contains 16 residues. The CDR3 spells CASTGQGWDYNSPLHF. CDR3 DNA sequence: TGTGCGTCGACGGGGCAGGGGTGGGACTATAATTCACCCCTCCACTTT.

The chain has TRBV6-5 and TRBJ2-5, with D possibly TRBD2 on 6 matching bases. The CDR3 spans 13 residues. Looked up from germline, CDR1 is MNHEY and CDR2 is SVGAGI. Trimming pared 6 bases from V and 5 bases from J, leaving 13 bases between. CDR3 DNA sequence: TGTGCCAGCAGCTGGGACTCTGGGGAGACCCAGTACTTC. This translates into CASSWDSGETQYF.

V gene TRBV7-7 combines with J gene TRBJ2-5; D might be TRBD2 (5 bases). Gene TRBJ2-7 matches the end of the DNA better, so the J call may be wrong. The CDR3 loop spans 13 amino acids. Germline CDR1 and CDR2: SSHAT and FNYEAQ (reference sequence). The CDR3 sequence is CASSLGWRSEQYF. The CDR3 bases are TGTGCCAGCAGCTTAGGATGGAGGTCCGAGCAGTACTTC.

This sequence joins TRBV9 and TRBJ1-6; 7 bases align to TRBD1. V gave up 0 bases and J gave up 9 bases; unmatched junction bases: 3. CDR1 and CDR2 from the germline V gene are SGDLS and YYNGEE. This CDR3 is 14 amino acids long. The CDR3 is CASSVDQGGSPLHF. CDR3 bases: TGTGCCAGCAGCGTAGACCAGGGGGGTTCACCCCTCCACTTT.

V gene TRBV5-1 combines with J gene TRBJ2-2; no firm D call. The CDR3 is 15 residues long. The V and J ends lost 7 bases and 0 bases respectively, with 13 bases between them. Germline CDR1 and CDR2: SGHRS and YFSETQ. CDR3 bases: TGCGCCAGCTCACCGAATAGAGCGAACACCGGGGAGCTGTTTTTT. This codes for CASSPNRANTGELFF.

The chain employs TRBV11-3 and TRBJ2-3, with TRBD2 matching over 7 bases. CDR1 is SGHNT and CDR2 is YENEEA in the germline V gene. Trimming removed 0 bases from V and 4 bases from J; junction bases left unmatched: 4. CDR3 length equals 15 residues. The CDR3 DNA reads as TGTGCCAGCAGCTTAGAGTGGGGGGGGGCAGATACGCAGTATTTT. Translating gives CASSLEWGGADTQYF.

A note on this clone: The sample carries other DNA sequences with the same CDR3. V gene TRBV15 combines with J gene TRBJ1-1; D is ambiguous. The germline CDR1 and CDR2 sequences are LNHNV and YYDKDF (reference sequence). The V end lost 1 base, the J end lost 1 base, and 4 bases lay between the germline ends. This CDR3 is 13 amino acids long. The CDR3, as DNA: TGTGCCACCAGCAGAGGGCAGAACACTGAAGCTTTCTTT. Its protein product is CATSRGQNTEAFF. Together with reference TRBV15 and TRBJ1-1, the CDR3 gives the full variable domain: DAMVIQNPRYQVTQFGKPVTLSCSQTLNHNVMYWYQQKSSQAPKLLFHYYDKDFNNEADTPDNFQSRRPNTSFCFLDIRSPGLGDTAMYLCATSRGQNTEAFFGQGTRLTVV.

The chain joins TRBV5-1 to TRBJ2-2, with D uncertain. The germline CDR1 and CDR2 sequences are SGHRS and YFSETQ. The CDR3 is 16 residues long. The V end lost 0 bases, the J end lost 0 bases, and 9 bases lay between the germline ends. The CDR3 DNA reads TGCGCCAGCAGCTTGGGCGGCCTCGCGAACACCGGGGAGCTGTTTTTT. Translation: CASSLGGLANTGELFF.

This clone was found many times. This rearrangement joins TRBV25-1 to TRBJ2-7, with 11 bases lining up with TRBD1. CDR1 is MGHDK, CDR2 SYGVNS, per germline. The V and J ends lost 2 bases and 4 bases, in that order; junction bases with no gene match: 4. CDR3 length equals 15 residues. In DNA form, the CDR3 reads TGTGCCAGCAGTGAAAGGGACAGGGGGAGGTACGAGCAGTACTTC. Translated, it gives CASSERDRGRYEQYF.

The CDR3 DNA follows: TGTGCCAGCAGAAGGACAGGGGGCAACTCCTACGAGCAGTACTTC. Its translation is CASRRTGGNSYEQYF. The V and J genes are TRBV6-5 and TRBJ2-7; 11 bases fit TRBD1. V shed 6 bases and J 0 bases; nucleotides not matched to a gene: 4. This CDR3 is built from 15 residues. Germline CDR1 reads MNHEY; CDR2 reads SVGAGI.